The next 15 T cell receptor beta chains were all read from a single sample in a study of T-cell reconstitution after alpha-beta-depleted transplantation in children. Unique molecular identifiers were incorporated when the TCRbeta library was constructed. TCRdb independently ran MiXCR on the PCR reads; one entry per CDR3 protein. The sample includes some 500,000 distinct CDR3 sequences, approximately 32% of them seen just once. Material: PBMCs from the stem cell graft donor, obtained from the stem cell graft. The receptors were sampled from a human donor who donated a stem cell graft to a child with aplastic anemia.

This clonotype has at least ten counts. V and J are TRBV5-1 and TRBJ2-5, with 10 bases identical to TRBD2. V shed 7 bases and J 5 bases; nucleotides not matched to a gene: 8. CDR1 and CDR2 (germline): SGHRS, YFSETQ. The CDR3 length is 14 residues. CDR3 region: CASSSGSGRETQYF. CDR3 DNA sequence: TGCGCCAGCTCCTCAGGTAGCGGGAGGGAGACCCAGTACTTC.

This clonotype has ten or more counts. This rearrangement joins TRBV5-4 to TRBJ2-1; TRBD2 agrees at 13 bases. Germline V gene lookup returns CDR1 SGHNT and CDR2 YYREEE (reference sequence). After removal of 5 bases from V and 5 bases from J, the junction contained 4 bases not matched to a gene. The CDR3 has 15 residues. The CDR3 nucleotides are TGTGCCAGCAGTCCCGGGACTAGCGGGAACAATGAGCAGTTCTTC. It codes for CASSPGTSGNNEQFF. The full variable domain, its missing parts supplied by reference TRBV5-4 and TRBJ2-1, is ETGVTQSPTHLIKTRGQQVTLRCSSQSGHNTVSWYQQALGQGPQFIFQYYREEENGRGNFPPRFSGLQFPNYSSELNVNALELDDSALYLCASSPGTSGNNEQFFGPGTRLTVL.

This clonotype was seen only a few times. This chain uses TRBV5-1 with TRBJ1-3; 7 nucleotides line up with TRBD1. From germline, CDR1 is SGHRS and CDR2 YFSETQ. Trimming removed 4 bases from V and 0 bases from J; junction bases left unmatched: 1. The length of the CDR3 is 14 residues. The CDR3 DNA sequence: TGCGCCAGCAGCGACAGGGACTCTGGAAACACCATATATTTT. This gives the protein CASSDRDSGNTIYF.

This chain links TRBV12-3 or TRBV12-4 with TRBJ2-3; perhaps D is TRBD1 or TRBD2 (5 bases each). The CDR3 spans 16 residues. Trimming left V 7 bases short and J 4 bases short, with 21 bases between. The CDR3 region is CASTQRRLRGADTQYF. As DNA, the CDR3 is TGTGCCAGCACCCAACGACGGCTACGAGGGGCAGATACGCAGTATTTT.

The CDR3 region is CASSLGVANEKLFF. The CDR3 nucleotides read TGTGCCAGCAGTTTAGGGGTAGCTAATGAAAAACTGTTTTTT. The chain employs TRBV28 and TRBJ1-4; D gene uncertain. Deletions cut 2 bases from V and 3 bases from J, with 7 bases between. Germline V gives CDR1 MDHEN, CDR2 SYDVKM. This CDR3 spans 14 amino acids.

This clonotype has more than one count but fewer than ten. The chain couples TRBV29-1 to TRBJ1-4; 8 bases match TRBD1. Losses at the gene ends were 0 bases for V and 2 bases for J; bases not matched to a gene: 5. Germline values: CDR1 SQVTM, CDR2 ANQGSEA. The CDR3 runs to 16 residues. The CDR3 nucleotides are TGCAGCGTTGAAGATCCCAGGGGGCTCACTAATGAAAAACTGTTTTTT. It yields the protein CSVEDPRGLTNEKLFF.

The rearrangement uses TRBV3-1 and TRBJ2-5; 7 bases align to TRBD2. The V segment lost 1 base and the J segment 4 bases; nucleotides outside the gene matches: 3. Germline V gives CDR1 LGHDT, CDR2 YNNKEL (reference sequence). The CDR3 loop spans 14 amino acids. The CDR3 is CASSQASGIETQYF. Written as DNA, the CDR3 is TGTGCCAGCAGCCAAGCCAGCGGGATAGAGACCCAGTACTTC.

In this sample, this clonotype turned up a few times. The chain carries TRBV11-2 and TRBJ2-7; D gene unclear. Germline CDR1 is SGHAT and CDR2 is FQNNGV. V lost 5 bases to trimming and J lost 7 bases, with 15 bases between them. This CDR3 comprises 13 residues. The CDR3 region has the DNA TGTGCCAGCAGCCCAGTGATATTGGGGGAGCAGTACGTC. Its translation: CASSPVILGEQYV.

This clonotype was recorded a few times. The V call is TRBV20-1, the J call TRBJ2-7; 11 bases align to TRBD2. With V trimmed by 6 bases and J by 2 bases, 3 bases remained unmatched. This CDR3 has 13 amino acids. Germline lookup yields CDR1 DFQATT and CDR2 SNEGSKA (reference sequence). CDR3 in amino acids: CSAAGLAAYEQYF. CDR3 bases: TGCAGTGCCGCGGGACTAGCGGCCTACGAGCAGTACTTC.

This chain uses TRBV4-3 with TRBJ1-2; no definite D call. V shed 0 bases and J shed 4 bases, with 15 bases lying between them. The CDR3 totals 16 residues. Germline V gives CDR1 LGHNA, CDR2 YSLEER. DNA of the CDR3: TGCGCCAGCAGCCAAGATCGGGCAGGTCCCTCCTATGGCTACACCTTC. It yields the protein CASSQDRAGPSYGYTF.

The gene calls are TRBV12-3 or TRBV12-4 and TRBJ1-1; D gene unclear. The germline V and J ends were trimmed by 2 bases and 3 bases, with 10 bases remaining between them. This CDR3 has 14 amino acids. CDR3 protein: CASSLYPGDTEAFF. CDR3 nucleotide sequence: TGTGCCAGCAGTTTATACCCTGGAGACACTGAAGCTTTCTTT.

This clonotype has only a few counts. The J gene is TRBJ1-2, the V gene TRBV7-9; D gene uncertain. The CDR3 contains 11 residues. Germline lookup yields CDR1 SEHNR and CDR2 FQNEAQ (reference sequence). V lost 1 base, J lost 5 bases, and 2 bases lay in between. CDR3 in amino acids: CASSLEYGYTF. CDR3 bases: TGTGCCAGCAGCTTAGAGTATGGCTACACCTTC.

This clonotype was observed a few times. The CDR3 bases are TGTGCCAGCAGCTCGGGTCGGGGAGGGCAGAACAGTTGGAAGGAGCTGTTTTTT. This translates into CASSSGRGGQNSWKELFF. The chain has TRBV11-1 and TRBJ2-2; 7 nucleotides line up with TRBD2. Germline-derived CDR1 and CDR2 are SGHAT and FQDESV (reference sequence). The CDR3 extends over 18 amino acids. V trimming: 4 bases; J trimming: 10 bases; junction bases outside the gene matches: 21.

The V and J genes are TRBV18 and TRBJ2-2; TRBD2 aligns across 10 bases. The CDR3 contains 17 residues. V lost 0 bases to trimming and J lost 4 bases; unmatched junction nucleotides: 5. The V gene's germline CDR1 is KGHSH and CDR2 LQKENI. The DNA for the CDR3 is TGTGCCAGCTCACCACCTGGGCTAGCGGGGGCCACCGGGGAGCTGTTTTTT. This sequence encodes CASSPPGLAGATGELFF.

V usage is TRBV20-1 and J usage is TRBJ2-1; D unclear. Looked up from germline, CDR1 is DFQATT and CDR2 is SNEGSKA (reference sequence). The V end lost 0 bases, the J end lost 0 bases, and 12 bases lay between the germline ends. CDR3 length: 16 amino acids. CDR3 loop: CSARDLGRSSYNEQFF. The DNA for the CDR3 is TGCAGTGCTAGAGATCTGGGCCGTAGCTCCTACAATGAGCAGTTCTTC.